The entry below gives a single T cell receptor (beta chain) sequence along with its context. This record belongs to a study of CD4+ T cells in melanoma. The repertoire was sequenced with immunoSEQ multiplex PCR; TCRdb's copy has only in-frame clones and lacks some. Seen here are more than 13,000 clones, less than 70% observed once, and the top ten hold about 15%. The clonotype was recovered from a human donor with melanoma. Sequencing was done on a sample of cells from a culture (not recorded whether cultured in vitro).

The CDR3 region is CASSKGAGFRYTF. For the CDR3, the DNA is TGTGCCAGCAGCAAAGGAGCGGGTTTTCGCTACACCTTC. The gene calls are TRBV21-1 and TRBJ1-2. TRBV21-1 is listed as a pseudogene. The length of the CDR3 is 13 residues.